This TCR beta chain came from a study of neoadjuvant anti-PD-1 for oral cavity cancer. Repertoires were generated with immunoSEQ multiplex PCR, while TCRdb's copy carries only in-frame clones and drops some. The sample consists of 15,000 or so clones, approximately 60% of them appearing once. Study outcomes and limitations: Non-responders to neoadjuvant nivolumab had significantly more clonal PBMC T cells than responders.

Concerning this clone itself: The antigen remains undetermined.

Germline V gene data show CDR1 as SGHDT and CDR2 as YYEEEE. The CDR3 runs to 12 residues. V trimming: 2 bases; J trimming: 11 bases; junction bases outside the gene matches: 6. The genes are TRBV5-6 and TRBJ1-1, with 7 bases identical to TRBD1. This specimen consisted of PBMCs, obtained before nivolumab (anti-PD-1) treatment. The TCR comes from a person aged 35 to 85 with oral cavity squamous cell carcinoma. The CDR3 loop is CASSFTGTAAFF. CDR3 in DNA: TGTGCCAGCAGCTTTACCGGGACAGCCGCTTTCTTT.